This TCR beta chain stems from a study of blood T cell repertoires in COVID-19 (dated by TCRdb to the early 2020s). Study-wide context: Samples covering the acute and convalescent phases of COVID-19 were provided by collaborators in the United States, Italy and Spain. The material from the prospective study consisted of cDNA or gDNA derived from T cells, B-cell-depleted T cells, or PBMCs. The dataset comprised deeply sampled blood TCRbeta repertoires from subjects exposed to, actively infected with, or recovered from COVID-19. The repertoires were made available in a free public database intended to serve as a resource for research on the immune response to SARS-CoV-2. The samples were drawn from two sources: the first 160 participants of the ongoing ImmuneRACE study, and approximately 1,300 subjects contributed by 6 global collaborators. The sample metadata nearly always contained a de-identified subject ID, COVID-19 status, age in years and sex. Where HLA class I and class II types were available, the types were taken from metadata supplied by the sample provider, not from assay-based typing. Broader findings and caveats from the paper: The quantity of clinical and demographic metadata differed by source and by participant and was supplied without curation.

From the germline V gene, CDR1 is SNHLY and CDR2 is FYNNEI. Its CDR3 holds 17 amino acids, cysteine through phenylalanine. Left in the record is the CDR3 DNA by itself, 51 bases read in frame from the first base. V and J lose 3 bases and 1 base, and a span of 16 bases separates them. Of note for this clone: What this receptor recognizes is not known. Qualities for individual bases were not recorded, and no much larger clone is one base off.

TCRbeta CDR3 regions were amplified from genomic DNA by means of the immunoSEQ Assay, a bias-controlled multiplex PCR. The original pipeline was this. Within the assay, amplification of reference gene primers was used to estimate how many nucleated cells each sample contained. To quantify the absolute abundance of each unique TCRbeta CDR3 rearrangement, sequence reads were collapsed and filtered. For each sample, productive Simpson clonality was calculated as the square root of Simpson's diversity index across productive rearrangements. TCRdb took over this immuneACCESS table, retaining in-frame rearrangements with V and J assigned. Such tables are incomplete; in checked studies, under half of the missing clones stem from an unresolved V gene, and the remainder is unexplained. Clonal size and the V and J genes are those of that table, whereas D and trimming came from the DNA. Across this sample there are roughly 200,000 clones, with roughly three quarters seen only once. The ten largest make up about an eighth of the sample.

In Seattle, one collaborating source enrolled patients while the infection was active and tracked those patients longitudinally over the course of disease. Whole blood was collected in K2EDTA tubes by collaborating institutions according to the institutions' own protocols. For TCRbeta analysis, collaborator samples were shipped as frozen whole blood, as isolated PBMCs, or as DNA extracted from either sample type. The clonotype originates from an elderly woman with COVID-19, enrolled during active disease. Here the chain combines TRBV2 and TRBJ2-4; the D segment cannot be called with confidence. Sequencing used peripheral blood. DNA sequence: TGTGCCAGCAGTGAGTACCCCGACTCCTTGGCCAAAAACATTCAGTACTTC. It is translated as CASSEYPDSLAKNIQYF.